These 5 T cell receptor beta chains came from one sample sequenced in a study of CXCR3-negative and CXCR3-positive naive CD8 T cells. Study results and caveats: In CXCR3-positive naive cells, the TRB CDR3s were more hydrophobic than in CXCR3-negative naive cells.

The TRB cDNA libraries were prepared by 5' RACE with UMI labels. TCRdb re-called the 5' RACE reads; one entry per CDR3 protein, DNA not given. In all, the sample yields over 55,000 distinct CDR3 sequences. Antigens for these TCRs are unknown. Sequencing input: naive CXCR3+ CD8+ T cells from blood. As for subset: CD45RO-CCR7+CD27+CD95- naive CD8+ T cells expressing CXCR3 (TNR3+). The receptors derive from a human donor in good health. Some clones in this sample may be carry-over from other donors' samples.

The rearrangement links TRBV29-1 to TRBJ2-2; lacking DNA, the TRBD1 call made by TCRdb goes unchecked. Germline CDR1 SQVTM, CDR2 ANQGSEA. This CDR3 region has 17 residues. The CDR3 reads CSADIFGQGTNTGELFF.

The CDR3 here is CASSRASGDTQYF. The chain has TRBV7-6 and TRBJ2-3. The CDR3 sequence is 13 residues long. Germline V lookup: CDR1 SGHVS, CDR2 FNYEAQ.

The J gene is TRBJ2-7, the V gene TRBV6-2 or TRBV6-3. The CDR3 runs 11 residues. Germline V gene lookup returns CDR1 MNHEY and CDR2 SVGEGT. Here the CDR3 reads CAISMGYEQYF.

V usage is TRBV7-2 and J usage is TRBJ1-3; the TCRdb call, TRBD1, lacks DNA for checking. Germline CDR1 is SGHTA and CDR2 is FQGNSA. CDR3 size: 17 residues. The CDR3 sequence is CASSSYTPPGDGNTIYF.

J is TRBJ2-7 and V is TRBV28. The CDR3 length is 13 residues. From germline, CDR1 is MDHEN and CDR2 SYDVKM. The CDR3 loop is CASSYGEIYEQYF.